This entry features one T cell receptor beta chain sequence. This sample is drawn from a study of blood T cell repertoires in COVID-19. Study details: The study drew acute and convalescent COVID-19 samples from the United States, Italy and Spain. Sources were T cells, B-cell-depleted T cells, or PBMCs; the material itself was cDNA or gDNA.

Original analysis: The assay estimated nucleated cells by amplifying reference gene primers. Clones were read by immunoSEQ multiplex PCR, and TCRdb kept only the in-frame ones, dropping some. V and J calls and clone size are given by that table; D and trimming were obtained from the DNA. Of about 340,000 clones listed, 88% are singletons. The junction had 4 bases not matched to a gene; V was cut back by 1 base and J by 6 bases. Germline CDR1 and CDR2: ENHRY and SYGVKD. The CDR3 loop spans 14 amino acids. The V and J genes are TRBV10-3 and TRBJ2-7; 9 nucleotides line up with TRBD1. The clonotype was recovered from a woman aged 70-85 years with COVID-19, enrolled during active disease. The source material was peripheral blood. CDR3 sequence: CAISEWGQGGEQYF. CDR3 nucleotides: TGTGCCATCAGTGAGTGGGGACAGGGAGGCGAGCAGTACTTC.